The T cell receptor (beta chain) described here comes from a study of siplizumab effects on memory and regulatory T cells. TCRdb's copy holds only in-frame clones and misses some; the assay was immunoSEQ multiplex PCR. The profile shows approximately 60,000 clones, just over 95% of them singletons. The sequenced material came from naive CD8+ T cells sorted from blood. This TCR derives from a human donor in good health.

CDR3 protein: CASSLNQGRPYEQYF. The CDR3 DNA sequence: TGTGCCAGCAGCTTGAACCAGGGTAGGCCCTACGAGCAGTACTTC. The chain uses TRBV5-6 and TRBJ2-7; D possibly corresponds to TRBD1 (5 bases). The ends were cut back, 1 base at V and 2 bases at J, with 13 bases in the middle. The CDR3 sequence is 15 residues long. CDR1 and CDR2 (germline): SGHDT, YYEEEE. Full variable domain (remainder filled in from reference TRBV5-6 and TRBJ2-7): DAGVTQSPTHLIKTRGQQVTLRCSPKSGHDTVSWYQQALGQGPQFIFQYYEEEERQRGNFPDRFSGHQFPNYSSELNVNALLLGDSALYLCASSLNQGRPYEQYFGPGTRLTVT.